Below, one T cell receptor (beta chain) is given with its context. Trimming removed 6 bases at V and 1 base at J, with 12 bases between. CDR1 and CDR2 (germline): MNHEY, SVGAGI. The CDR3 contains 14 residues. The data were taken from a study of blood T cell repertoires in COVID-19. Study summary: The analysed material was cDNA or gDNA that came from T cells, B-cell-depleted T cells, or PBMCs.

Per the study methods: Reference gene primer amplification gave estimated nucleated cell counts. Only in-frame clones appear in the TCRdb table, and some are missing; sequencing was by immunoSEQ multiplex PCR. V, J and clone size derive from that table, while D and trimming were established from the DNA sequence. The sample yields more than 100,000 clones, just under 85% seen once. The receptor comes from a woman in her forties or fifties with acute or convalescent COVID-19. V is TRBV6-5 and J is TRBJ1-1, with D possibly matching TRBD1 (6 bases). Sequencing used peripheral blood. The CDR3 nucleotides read TGTGCCAGCAGGCAACAGGGCTCGAACACTGAAGCTTTCTTT. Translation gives CASRQQGSNTEAFF.